Following are 6 T cell receptor beta chains from one sample sequenced in a study of T cells after yellow fever vaccination. TCRdb reanalysed the 5' RACE reads using MiXCR and keeps one entry per CDR3 protein. The sample includes hundreds of thousands of distinct CDR3 sequences, more than 5.5% seen only once; the top ten take about 15%. Sample: PBMCs, taken 5 days after the yellow fever booster vaccination. These receptor sequences come from a man under 40 who received the YFV17D yellow fever vaccine.

This clonotype was counted ten times or more. The rearrangement joins TRBV18 to TRBJ2-1, with TRBD1 matching 9 bases. The CDR3 length is 12 residues. Germline V gene sequence: CDR1 KGHSH, CDR2 LQKENI. The V gene end was trimmed by 4 bases and the J gene end by 10 bases; junction bases not matched to a gene: 2. CDR3: CASSQGTGEQFF. The CDR3 DNA sequence: TGTGCCAGCTCACAAGGGACAGGGGAGCAGTTCTTC.

This clonotype was seen more than once but under ten times. J is TRBJ2-5 and V is TRBV20-1, with D perhaps assigned TRBD1 or TRBD2 (7 bases each). Trimming took off 6 bases at V and 6 bases at J, with 17 bases between the two ends. This CDR3 is built from 13 residues. The V gene's germline CDR1 is DFQATT and CDR2 SNEGSKA (reference sequence). The CDR3 sequence: CSAANQGGKTQYF. The CDR3 DNA reads as TGCAGTGCCGCCAACCAGGGGGGGAAGACCCAGTACTTC.

In its sample, this clonotype was seen many times. The CDR3: CASSRREGQTDTQYF. As DNA, the CDR3 is TGTGCCAGCAGCCGAAGAGAGGGGCAAACAGATACGCAGTATTTT. This chain connects TRBV12-3 or TRBV12-4 to TRBJ2-3; D is possibly TRBD1 or TRBD2 (5 bases each). The CDR3 sequence is 15 residues long. The V end was cut by 6 bases, the J end by 3 bases, with 16 bases between.

In the case of this clonotype: A much larger clone is a single base away; this may be a read error. The rearrangement uses TRBV6-2 or TRBV6-3 and TRBJ2-3; D remains ambiguous. The CDR3 has 14 amino acids. V gave up 4 bases and J gave up 4 bases, with 12 bases separating them. The germline CDR1 and CDR2 sequences are MNHEY and SVGEGT. In DNA, the CDR3 is TGTGCCAGCAGTTCCTTCGTTCCTGCAGATACGCAGTATTTT. Residues: CASSSFVPADTQYF.

This chain uses TRBV20-1 with TRBJ2-1, with 10 bases fitting TRBD2. With 7 bases clipped from V and 3 bases from J, the junction kept 3 bases outside the gene matches. The CDR3 has 13 amino acids. Germline CDR1 DFQATT, CDR2 SNEGSKA (reference sequence). The CDR3 loop reads CSGASGSYNEQFF. The CDR3 coding sequence is TGCAGTGGGGCTAGCGGGAGCTACAATGAGCAGTTCTTC.

This clonotype appeared many times. V and J are TRBV6-2 or TRBV6-3 and TRBJ2-5, with TRBD2 matching 7 bases. The CDR3 covers 15 residues. The germline CDR1 and CDR2 sequences are MNHEY and SVGEGT. V was clipped by 2 bases and J by 4 bases; unmatched bases: 7. The CDR3 protein is CASSYPKAGVETQYF. Here the CDR3 DNA reads TGTGCCAGCAGTTACCCCAAGGCGGGAGTAGAGACCCAGTACTTC.